The text below deals with one T cell receptor beta chain. Its antigen is currently unknown. The ends lost 2 bases at V and 8 bases at J; junction bases unmatched: 9. Germline CDR1 reads SGHTA; CDR2 reads FQGNSA. The length of the CDR3 is 16 residues. The beta constant-region primer was an equimolar mix of two oligonucleotides covering TRBC1 and TRBC2. TCRdb recomputed calls from the UMI-ligation and nested PCR reads with MiXCR, one row per CDR3 protein. This sample carries approximately 27,000 distinct CDR3 sequences, around a tenth of them seen once, and the ten largest clones take about a sixth. These data belong to a study of naive and memory T cell subsets. Study outcomes and limitations: Over 90% of naive TCR sequences appeared only once after error correction, unlike memory subsets.

The source material was effector memory CD4+ T cells from blood. Subset: effector memory, CD45RA- CD27-. The chain combines TRBV7-2 with TRBJ2-1; 10 nucleotides agree with TRBD2. The TCR originated in a human donor in good health. DNA of the CDR3: TGTGCCAGCAGCTTAACGGTCTCTAGCGGGAGCGATGAGCAGTTCTTC. Translating gives CASSLTVSSGSDEQFF. The full variable domain, in which reference TRBV7-2 and TRBJ2-1 provide the parts outside the CDR3, is GAGVSQSPSNKVTEKGKDVELRCDPISGHTALYWYRQSLGQGLEFLIYFQGNSAPDKSGLPSDRFSAERTGGSVSTLTIQRTQQEDSAVYLCASSLTVSSGSDEQFFGPGTRLTVL.